The rows below give T cell receptor beta chains drawn from one sample of a study of blood T cell repertoires in COVID-19. Profiling relied on immunoSEQ multiplex PCR, and the TCRdb table lists in-frame clones only, not all of them. The sample records roughly 200,000 clones, 86% being singletons. Sequencing was carried out using peripheral blood. These TCRs come from a woman between 50 and 59 years old with COVID-19, enrolled during active disease. Each CDR3 is given with its conserved first and last residue. D genes are given only for firm matches. The listing skips clone size in some rows; elsewhere it reads once, few, many or a size class.

cdr3_aa: CASSQDSRLAGLGDTQYF
cdr3_nt: TGTGCCAGCAGCCAAGATAGTCGACTAGCGGGGTTAGGAGATACGCAGTATTTT
clone_size: NA
v_call: TRBV14
j_call: TRBJ2-3
d_call: TRBD2

cdr3_aa: CASSLLGGETQYF
cdr3_nt: TGTGCCAGCAGTTTACTGGGAGGAGAGACCCAGTACTTC
clone_size: NA
v_call: TRBV12-3/TRBV12-4
j_call: TRBJ2-5
d_call: NA

cdr3_aa: CASSVISGGAPDTQYF
cdr3_nt: TGCGCCAGCAGCGTAATTAGCGGGGGAGCACCAGATACGCAGTATTTT
clone_size: NA
v_call: TRBV5-1
j_call: TRBJ2-3
d_call: TRBD2

cdr3_aa: CASRQTGLSTDTQYF
cdr3_nt: TGCGCCAGCAGACAGACCGGACTGTCCACAGATACGCAGTATTTT
clone_size: once
v_call: TRBV5-1
j_call: TRBJ2-3
d_call: NA

cdr3_aa: CASSAMTGGPTDTQYF
cdr3_nt: TGTGCCAGCAGTGCTATGACAGGGGGCCCCACAGATACGCAGTATTTT
clone_size: NA
v_call: TRBV6-1
j_call: TRBJ2-3
d_call: TRBD1

cdr3_aa: CASSLGDRLPRGQYF
cdr3_nt: TGCGCCAGCAGCTTGGGGGACAGACTGCCCCGGGGGCAGTATTTT
clone_size: NA
v_call: TRBV5-1
j_call: TRBJ2-3
d_call: TRBD1

cdr3_aa: CASSHKGGLGTDTQYF
cdr3_nt: TGTGCCAGCAGCCATAAAGGAGGGCTGGGCACAGATACGCAGTATTTT
clone_size: NA
v_call: TRBV7-8
j_call: TRBJ2-3
d_call: NA

cdr3_aa: CASSVAGQANSPLHF
cdr3_nt: TGTGCCAGCAGCGTAGCGGGACAGGCTAATTCACCCCTCCACTTT
clone_size: NA
v_call: TRBV9
j_call: TRBJ1-6
d_call: TRBD1

cdr3_aa: CAQTDVGNTIYF
cdr3_nt: TGTGCACAGACAGATGTTGGAAACACCATATATTTT
clone_size: NA
v_call: TRBV30
j_call: TRBJ1-3
d_call: NA

cdr3_aa: CASSLKRDRVRDEQFF
cdr3_nt: TGTGCCAGCAGCTTGAAACGGGACAGGGTGAGGGATGAGCAGTTCTTC
clone_size: few
v_call: TRBV5-6
j_call: TRBJ2-1
d_call: TRBD1

cdr3_aa: CASTWRGSAFF
cdr3_nt: TGTGCCAGCACCTGGAGAGGGTCGGCTTTCTTT
clone_size: NA
v_call: TRBV6-5
j_call: TRBJ1-1
d_call: NA

cdr3_aa: CDLGDRGGEAFF
cdr3_nt: TGCGATCTGGGGGACAGGGGCGGTGAAGCTTTCTTT
clone_size: NA
v_call: TRBV6-7
j_call: TRBJ1-1
d_call: TRBD1

cdr3_aa: CASSLDRGYYQPQHF
cdr3_nt: TGTGCCAGCTCACTAGACAGGGGGTATTATCAGCCCCAGCATTTT
clone_size: NA
v_call: TRBV18
j_call: TRBJ1-5
d_call: TRBD1

cdr3_aa: CASSPDREGDGYTF
cdr3_nt: TGTGCCAGCAGCCCGGACAGGGAGGGTGATGGCTACACCTTC
clone_size: NA
v_call: TRBV27
j_call: TRBJ1-2
d_call: TRBD1

cdr3_aa: CASSYNGGTYNEQFF
cdr3_nt: TGTGCCAGCAGTTACAACGGGGGAACCTACAATGAGCAGTTCTTC
clone_size: few
v_call: TRBV6-5
j_call: TRBJ2-1
d_call: NA

cdr3_aa: CASSSGRHEQPQHF
cdr3_nt: TGTGCCAGTAGTTCGGGAAGACATGAGCAGCCCCAGCATTTT
clone_size: NA
v_call: TRBV19
j_call: TRBJ1-5
d_call: NA

cdr3_aa: CASSQIGQENFYGYTF
cdr3_nt: TGCGCCAGCAGCCAAATCGGACAGGAAAACTTCTATGGCTACACCTTC
clone_size: NA
v_call: TRBV4-3
j_call: TRBJ1-2
d_call: TRBD1

cdr3_aa: CASSLQGNTEAFF
cdr3_nt: TGTGCCAGCAGTTTACAGGGGAACACTGAAGCTTTCTTT
clone_size: NA
v_call: TRBV27
j_call: TRBJ1-1
d_call: NA

cdr3_aa: CAISEKLAGGHDEQFF
cdr3_nt: TGTGCCATCAGTGAGAAGCTAGCGGGGGGGCACGATGAGCAGTTCTTC
clone_size: NA
v_call: TRBV10-3
j_call: TRBJ2-1
d_call: TRBD2

cdr3_aa: CATSSRDRDGNQPQHF
cdr3_nt: TGTGCCACCAGCAGCAGAGACAGGGACGGCAATCAGCCCCAGCATTTT
clone_size: once
v_call: TRBV15
j_call: TRBJ1-5
d_call: TRBD1

cdr3_aa: CASSENGGWTDTQYF
cdr3_nt: TGCGCCAGCAGTGAGAACGGGGGGTGGACAGATACGCAGTATTTT
clone_size: NA
v_call: TRBV10-2
j_call: TRBJ2-3
d_call: TRBD2

cdr3_aa: CASRRLGQGVSGANVLTF
cdr3_nt: TGCGCCAGCCGGCGTTTGGGACAGGGGGTTTCTGGGGCCAACGTCCTGACTTTC
clone_size: NA
v_call: TRBV5-1
j_call: TRBJ2-6
d_call: TRBD1

cdr3_aa: CASSIGLGSTEAFF
cdr3_nt: TGTGCCAGTAGTATAGGCCTCGGGTCCACTGAAGCTTTCTTT
clone_size: NA
v_call: TRBV19
j_call: TRBJ1-1
d_call: NA

cdr3_aa: CASSSLTGITEAFF
cdr3_nt: TGTGCCAGCAGCTCCCTGACAGGGATCACTGAAGCTTTCTTT
clone_size: NA
v_call: TRBV5-4
j_call: TRBJ1-1
d_call: TRBD1

cdr3_aa: CASSVGTVYGYTF
cdr3_nt: TGTGCCAGCAGCGTAGGGACAGTCTATGGCTACACCTTC
clone_size: NA
v_call: TRBV28
j_call: TRBJ1-2
d_call: TRBD1

cdr3_aa: CASSESIRAGRGYTF
cdr3_nt: TGTGCCAGCAGTGAATCGATTAGGGCGGGACGGGGCTACACCTTC
clone_size: NA
v_call: TRBV25-1
j_call: TRBJ1-2
d_call: NA

cdr3_aa: CASSLTSGGGDTQYF
cdr3_nt: TGCGCCAGCAGCTTAACTAGCGGGGGGGGAGATACGCAGTATTTT
clone_size: NA
v_call: TRBV10-2
j_call: TRBJ2-3
d_call: TRBD2

cdr3_aa: CASSLRGLAGIEQYF
cdr3_nt: TGTGCCAGCAGCTTAAGGGGACTAGCGGGGATCGAGCAGTACTTC
clone_size: few
v_call: TRBV11-2
j_call: TRBJ2-7
d_call: TRBD2

cdr3_aa: CASSDLLAGDYNEQFF
cdr3_nt: TGTGCCAGCAGTGATCTACTAGCGGGGGACTACAATGAGCAGTTCTTC
clone_size: NA
v_call: TRBV6-1
j_call: TRBJ2-1
d_call: TRBD2

cdr3_aa: CSPWGGTEAFF
cdr3_nt: TGCAGTCCCTGGGGGGGAACTGAAGCTTTCTTT
clone_size: once
v_call: TRBV20-1
j_call: TRBJ1-1
d_call: NA

cdr3_aa: CSASWGGDNQPQHF
cdr3_nt: TGCAGTGCTAGTTGGGGGGGTGACAATCAGCCCCAGCATTTT
clone_size: NA
v_call: TRBV20-1
j_call: TRBJ1-5
d_call: NA

cdr3_aa: CASSSTSSDTQYF
cdr3_nt: TGTGCCAGCAGCAGTACTAGTTCAGATACGCAGTATTTT
clone_size: NA
v_call: TRBV5-4
j_call: TRBJ2-3
d_call: NA

cdr3_aa: CASSFGGTGELFF
cdr3_nt: TGTGCCAGCAGCTTCGGGGGCACCGGGGAGCTGTTTTTT
clone_size: NA
v_call: TRBV11-1
j_call: TRBJ2-2
d_call: NA

cdr3_aa: CATPLRGNTGELFF
cdr3_nt: TGTGCCACTCCCCTTCGAGGGAACACCGGGGAGCTGTTTTTT
clone_size: NA
v_call: TRBV6-5
j_call: TRBJ2-2
d_call: NA

cdr3_aa: CASSYRRDRGTEAFF
cdr3_nt: TGTGCCAGCAGTTACCGACGGGACAGGGGGACTGAAGCTTTCTTT
clone_size: NA
v_call: TRBV6-6
j_call: TRBJ1-1
d_call: TRBD1

cdr3_aa: CASSRWGGEETQYF
cdr3_nt: TGTGCCAGCAGCCGCTGGGGAGGGGAAGAGACCCAGTACTTC
clone_size: NA
v_call: TRBV27
j_call: TRBJ2-5
d_call: TRBD2

cdr3_aa: CASSEARGRSGNYGYTF
cdr3_nt: TGTGCCAGCAGTGAAGCGCGCGGGAGGTCGGGTAACTATGGCTACACCTTC
clone_size: few
v_call: TRBV2
j_call: TRBJ1-2
d_call: NA

cdr3_aa: CASSSGGTYGYTF
cdr3_nt: TGTGCCAGCAGCTCTGGAGGGACCTATGGCTACACCTTC
clone_size: NA
v_call: TRBV5-6
j_call: TRBJ1-2
d_call: NA

cdr3_aa: CASSPGAGANVLTF
cdr3_nt: TGTGCCAGCAGCCCCGGGGCTGGGGCCAACGTCCTGACTTTC
clone_size: few
v_call: TRBV7-2
j_call: TRBJ2-6
d_call: NA

cdr3_aa: CASGSPGDIGYEQYF
cdr3_nt: TGTGCTAGTGGTTCACCCGGGGACATTGGCTACGAGCAGTACTTC
clone_size: NA
v_call: TRBV12-5
j_call: TRBJ2-7
d_call: NA

cdr3_aa: CASKNPPGDEQYF
cdr3_nt: TGTGCCAGTAAGAACCCCCCCGGGGACGAGCAGTACTTC
clone_size: NA
v_call: TRBV19
j_call: TRBJ2-7
d_call: NA

cdr3_aa: CASSQSARGWEAFF
cdr3_nt: TGTGCCAGCAGTCAAAGCGCTAGGGGGTGGGAAGCTTTCTTT
clone_size: NA
v_call: TRBV2
j_call: TRBJ1-1
d_call: NA

cdr3_aa: CAWSSSHYNQPQHF
cdr3_nt: TGTGCCTGGAGTTCCAGTCATTACAATCAGCCCCAGCATTTT
clone_size: NA
v_call: TRBV30
j_call: TRBJ1-5
d_call: NA

cdr3_aa: CASSGLASSYEQYF
cdr3_nt: TGCGCCAGCAGCGGACTAGCGAGCAGCTACGAGCAGTACTTC
clone_size: NA
v_call: TRBV10-2
j_call: TRBJ2-7
d_call: TRBD2

cdr3_aa: CASSFNPGNTEAFF
cdr3_nt: TGTGCCAGCAGCTTTAACCCCGGGAACACTGAAGCTTTCTTT
clone_size: NA
v_call: TRBV5-4
j_call: TRBJ1-1
d_call: NA

cdr3_aa: CASSVGAGRVTEAFF
cdr3_nt: TGTGCCAGCAGCGTAGGGGCAGGGCGAGTCACTGAAGCTTTCTTT
clone_size: NA
v_call: TRBV9
j_call: TRBJ1-1
d_call: NA

cdr3_aa: CASSFARGPNTEAFF
cdr3_nt: TGTGCCAGCAGCTTCGCCCGGGGTCCGAACACTGAAGCTTTCTTT
clone_size: NA
v_call: TRBV7-8
j_call: TRBJ1-1
d_call: NA

cdr3_aa: CASSWVTGRGARGYTF
cdr3_nt: TGTGCCAGCAGTTGGGTCACCGGACGGGGTGCTAGAGGCTACACCTTC
clone_size: NA
v_call: TRBV28
j_call: TRBJ1-2
d_call: NA

cdr3_aa: CASSLWAGEQYF
cdr3_nt: TGCGCCAGCAGCCTATGGGCGGGAGAGCAGTATTTT
clone_size: NA
v_call: TRBV5-1
j_call: TRBJ2-3
d_call: TRBD2

cdr3_aa: CASSSALETSPDTQYF
cdr3_nt: TGTGCCAGCAGTAGTGCCCTAGAGACTTCTCCAGATACGCAGTATTTT
clone_size: NA
v_call: TRBV6-4
j_call: TRBJ2-3
d_call: NA

cdr3_aa: CASSPSTSGLRGQYF
cdr3_nt: TGTGCCAGCAGTCCCTCGACTAGCGGTTTACGGGGGCAGTACTTC
clone_size: NA
v_call: TRBV27
j_call: TRBJ2-7
d_call: TRBD2

cdr3_aa: CASSQVASGTQETQYF
cdr3_nt: TGCGCCAGCAGCCAAGTTGCGTCAGGAACCCAAGAGACCCAGTACTTC
clone_size: NA
v_call: TRBV4-1
j_call: TRBJ2-5
d_call: NA

cdr3_aa: CASSPPAGRNYGYTF
cdr3_nt: TGTGCCAGCTCACCACCGGCGGGGCGGAACTATGGCTACACCTTC
clone_size: NA
v_call: TRBV18
j_call: TRBJ1-2
d_call: NA

cdr3_aa: CASNLGYGQGDTEAFF
cdr3_nt: TGTGCCAGCAACTTAGGTTACGGGCAGGGGGACACTGAAGCTTTCTTT
clone_size: once
v_call: TRBV5-4
j_call: TRBJ1-1
d_call: TRBD1

cdr3_aa: CASSLRPLAGLPNEQFF
cdr3_nt: TGTGCCAGCAGCTTAAGGCCCCTAGCGGGGCTCCCGAATGAGCAGTTCTTC
clone_size: few
v_call: TRBV5-6
j_call: TRBJ2-1
d_call: TRBD2

cdr3_aa: CASSRLSGRTEAFF
cdr3_nt: TGTGCCAGCAGCCGCCTTTCGGGTAGGACTGAAGCTTTCTTT
clone_size: NA
v_call: TRBV14
j_call: TRBJ1-1
d_call: NA

cdr3_aa: CASSPIGRAANYGYTF
cdr3_nt: TGTGCCAGTAGTCCCATCGGGAGGGCCGCTAACTATGGCTACACCTTC
clone_size: NA
v_call: TRBV19
j_call: TRBJ1-2
d_call: NA